Sequencing of this TCR beta chain was carried out in a study of CD8 T cells in Susac syndrome. The study's findings and limits: The study recognized that the number of individuals in its TCR sequencing and HLA analysis was relatively small.

RNA, at about 0.45 to 1 ug, was reverse transcribed with random hexamers. Via MiXCR, TCRdb re-called the immunoSEQ multiplex PCR reads, giving one row per CDR3 protein. The table lists some 180,000 distinct CDR3 sequences, 91% of them singletons, with around 0.085% in the top ten. V shed 6 bases, J shed 3 bases, and the junction held 5 bases outside the gene matches. Germline V gene data show CDR1 as MNHEY and CDR2 as SVGAGI. The CDR3 is 15 residues long. Notes on this clonotype: Its antigen is unknown.

This TCR was sampled from a human donor with Susac syndrome. The chain recombines TRBV6-5 with TRBJ2-6; TRBD1 matches at 7 bases. Sequenced: CD4+ T cells from PBMCs. The CDR3 sequence is CASRIGGVGANVLTF. The DNA for the CDR3 is TGTGCCAGCAGAATAGGGGGCGTTGGGGCCAACGTCCTGACTTTC.